Presented here are 17 T cell receptor beta chains from one specimen sequenced in a study of cytomegalovirus exposure and HLA in healthy donors. With 60 Vbeta and 13 Jbeta primers, the PCR was carried out. The table came from immunoSEQ multiplex PCR; TCRdb's copy has only in-frame clones and leaves some out. Among about 150,000 clones listed, about 74% were seen once. Sequenced material: PBMCs. The receptors originated from a man aged 18 to 35 in good health and CMV-seropositive.

This clone was found a few times. The chain employs TRBV6-6 and TRBJ1-5, with D possibly matching TRBD1 (6 bases). Germline CDR1 reads MNHNY; CDR2 reads SVGAGI (reference sequence). This CDR3 region has 13 residues. Trimming pared 10 bases from V and 3 bases from J, leaving 13 bases between. CDR3 DNA: TGTGCCACCTCTGGACAGCTCAATCAGCCCCAGCATTTT. This encodes CATSGQLNQPQHF.

V is TRBV4-1 and J is TRBJ2-7; 9 bases map to TRBD2. Germline V gene sequence: CDR1 MGHRA, CDR2 YSYEKL. After removal of 0 bases from V and 6 bases from J, the junction contained 3 bases not matched to a gene. The CDR3 covers 14 residues. CDR3 in amino acids: CASSQEGTSPEQYF. The CDR3 DNA sequence: TGCGCCAGCAGCCAAGAAGGGACTAGCCCCGAGCAGTACTTC.

The rearrangement joins TRBV6-5 to TRBJ2-1; TRBD2 agrees at 11 bases. The germline CDR1 and CDR2 sequences are MNHEY and SVGAGI. With 6 bases clipped from V and 8 bases from J, the junction kept 9 bases outside the gene matches. This CDR3 comprises 15 residues. CDR3 region: CASSQLAGVSDEQFF. As DNA, the CDR3 is TGTGCCAGCAGCCAACTAGCGGGGGTCTCCGATGAGCAGTTCTTC.

The rearrangement joins TRBV5-1 to TRBJ2-7; possibly TRBD1 for D (6 bases). The CDR3 contains 16 residues. Germline V CDR1 and CDR2: SGHRS, YFSETQ. V lost 4 bases and J 3 bases, leaving 20 bases between the germline ends. The CDR3 DNA reads TGCGCCAGCAGCCCCCGACTGGACAGACTAAACTACGAGCAGTACTTC. Encoded protein: CASSPRLDRLNYEQYF.

This chain joins TRBV18 and TRBJ1-4; 7 bases align to TRBD1. The ends lost 6 bases at V and 7 bases at J; junction bases unmatched: 14. The germline V gene encodes CDR1 KGHSH and CDR2 LQKENI. The length of the CDR3 is 16 residues. CDR3 region: CASSRDSVTGGEKLFF. The CDR3 coding sequence is TGTGCCAGCTCTCGGGACAGCGTCACTGGTGGTGAAAAACTGTTTTTT.

The rearrangement uses TRBV19 and TRBJ1-5; 9 bases match TRBD1. Per the germline V gene, CDR1 is LNHDA and CDR2 is SQIVND (reference sequence). Unmatched junction bases numbered 6, after V lost 8 bases and J lost 4 bases. The CDR3 is 14 amino acids. The CDR3 is CASLLQGANQPQHF. In DNA form, the CDR3 reads TGTGCCAGTTTATTACAGGGGGCGAATCAGCCCCAGCATTTT.

This chain links TRBV7-2 with TRBJ2-1, with 13 bases that match TRBD2. This CDR3 spans 15 amino acids. J lost 6 bases, V lost 5 bases, and 4 bases had no gene match. Germline V gene sequence: CDR1 SGHTA, CDR2 FQGNSA. DNA of the CDR3: TGTGCCAGCAGCATGGGACTAGCGGGAATCAATGAGCAGTTCTTC. This encodes CASSMGLAGINEQFF.

The sample holds a few counts of this clone. The chain recombines TRBV7-2 with TRBJ2-1, with TRBD2 matching 8 bases. Germline trimming cut 4 bases from V and 6 bases from J; bases unmatched to any gene: 5. Germline CDR1 reads SGHTA; CDR2 reads FQGNSA. The CDR3 loop spans 14 amino acids. The CDR3 loop reads CASSSTGTSNEQFF. The CDR3 DNA reads as TGTGCCAGCAGCTCGACCGGGACTAGCAATGAGCAGTTCTTC.

The chain uses TRBV9 and TRBJ2-1, with D possibly being TRBD2 (5 bases). Germline V gene sequence: CDR1 SGDLS, CDR2 YYNGEE. V lost 4 bases and J lost 5, with 19 bases in between. This CDR3 is built from 16 residues. The CDR3 here is CASSSTSGLGDNEQFF. The DNA for the CDR3 is TGTGCCAGCAGCTCAACGTCCGGACTCGGAGACAATGAGCAGTTCTTC. Filled out from reference TRBV9 and TRBJ2-1, the complete variable domain reads DSGVTQTPKHLITATGQRVTLRCSPRSGDLSVYWYQQSLDQGLQFLIQYYNGEERAKGNILERFSAQQFPDLHSELNLSSLELGDSALYFCASSSTSGLGDNEQFFGPGTRLTVL.

CDR3 nucleotides: TGTGCCAGCAGTTACGACACTAGCGGGAGAGTCTACGAGCAGTACTTC. Its translation is CASSYDTSGRVYEQYF. V is TRBV6-6 and J is TRBJ2-7; 11 nucleotides align to TRBD2. CDR1 is MNHNY, CDR2 SVGAGI, per germline (reference sequence). The CDR3 length is 16 residues. V lost 2 bases to trimming and J lost 3 bases; unmatched junction nucleotides: 6.

This chain connects TRBV7-9 to TRBJ1-2, with TRBD1 identical over 9 bases. Germline trimming cut 5 bases from V and 12 bases from J; bases unmatched to any gene: 10. The CDR3 has 13 residues. The germline CDR1 and CDR2 sequences are SEHNR and FQNEAQ (reference sequence). The CDR3 reads CASSRGTGKGNTF. CDR3 nucleotides: TGTGCCAGCAGCCGCGGGACAGGGAAGGGTAACACCTTC.

This clone was observed a few times. V is TRBV6-6 and J is TRBJ2-5; TRBD2 is a possible D gene (5 bases). The DNA end lines up better with TRBJ2-7; the J call may be wrong. Germline loops: CDR1 MNHNY, CDR2 SVGAGI (reference sequence). This CDR3 is 16 amino acids long. As DNA, the CDR3 is TGTGCCAGCAGTTACCCCTCAACTAGTTCCCCCTACGAGCAGTACTTC. Its translation: CASSYPSTSSPYEQYF.

This clone was counted between two and nine times. V is TRBV2 and J is TRBJ1-3; possibly TRBD1 for D (5 bases). The V and J ends lost 2 bases and 0 bases respectively, with 11 bases between them. The germline gives CDR1 SNHLY, CDR2 FYNNEI. The CDR3 extends over 16 amino acids. Written as DNA, the CDR3 is TGTGCCAGCAGTGAATACAGGACCAGCTCTGGAAACACCATATATTTT. It encodes CASSEYRTSSGNTIYF.

The chain recombines TRBV28 with TRBJ2-7; D remains ambiguous. CDR1 is MDHEN, CDR2 SYDVKM, per germline. V was cut by 7 bases and J by 3 bases, with 16 bases left in between. The CDR3 consists of 14 residues. CDR3 in amino acids: CASNPSPDRYEQYF. The DNA of the CDR3 is TGTGCCAGCAACCCCTCCCCAGATCGCTACGAGCAGTACTTC.

This clone was seen a handful of times. V and J are TRBV7-9 and TRBJ1-5, with 10 bases fitting TRBD1. V trimming: 5 bases; J trimming: 2 bases; junction bases outside the gene matches: 3. The CDR3 loop spans 15 amino acids. Germline V CDR1 and CDR2: SEHNR, FQNEAQ (reference sequence). CDR3 sequence (DNA): TGTGCCAGCAGCCTCGGGACAGGGGGCAATCAGCCCCAGCATTTT. It translates to CASSLGTGGNQPQHF.

In DNA form, the CDR3 reads TGCGCCAGCAGCCAGGACAGGGGGCAGACTGGAAACACCATATATTTT. Translated: CASSQDRGQTGNTIYF. The rearrangement links TRBV4-3 to TRBJ1-3; TRBD1 matches 11 bases. CDR1 is LGHNA, CDR2 YSLEER, per germline. The V segment lost 3 bases and the J segment 2 bases; nucleotides outside the gene matches: 3. The CDR3 is made up of 16 amino acids.

The genes are TRBV7-2 and TRBJ1-3; D remains unclear. The CDR3 is 14 residues long. The ends were cut back, 8 bases at V and 0 bases at J, with 11 bases in the middle. Germline-derived CDR1 and CDR2 are SGHTA and FQGNSA. The CDR3 reads CASSPKSSGNTIYF. CDR3 coding DNA: TGTGCCAGCTCGCCAAAGAGCTCTGGAAACACCATATATTTT. Looking up the rest from reference TRBV7-2 and TRBJ1-3 gives the full variable domain: GAGVSQSPSNKVTEKGKDVELRCDPISGHTALYWYRQSLGQGLEFLIYFQGNSAPDKSGLPSDRFSAERTGGSVSTLTIQRTQQEDSAVYLCASSPKSSGNTIYFGEGSWLTVV.